This TCR beta chain is drawn from a study of T cells in Graves' hyperthyroidism and ophthalmopathy. Overall study results and limits: Ophthalmopathy and stable hyperthyroidism were told apart by a 13 V-J model. The model predicted ophthalmopathy a median roughly 6.3 months before onset. The blood repertoire included most of the expanded thyroid clonotypes above 0.001.

Orbital computed tomography, thyroid ultrasound, serum thyroxine and TRAb, and clinical symptoms together informed the diagnoses. Researchers took RNA transcripts and amplified the TCR beta CDR3 regions from them. HTBI primers were employed in a first-round RT-PCR of the TCR CDR3. One entry per CDR3 protein, called by TCRdb with MiXCR from the multiplex PCR reads. The data hold about 660,000 distinct CDR3 sequences, with approximately 42% observed a single time. Per the germline V gene, CDR1 is SEHNR and CDR2 is FQNEAQ (reference sequence). Trimming removed 0 bases from V and 4 bases from J, with 15 bases in between. The CDR3 has 16 residues. To note about this clonotype: Its matching antigen is unknown.

Source material: peripheral blood or thyroid tissue (not recorded which). The rearrangement links TRBV7-9 to TRBJ2-5, with D tentatively TRBD1 or TRBD2 (6 bases each). This receptor was obtained from an adult man with Graves' disease, either hyperthyroidism or ophthalmopathy (not recorded which). CDR3 DNA: TGTGCCAGCAGCTTAGCGTCCGGGGGCGACGGAGAGACCCAGTACTTC. Protein: CASSLASGGDGETQYF.